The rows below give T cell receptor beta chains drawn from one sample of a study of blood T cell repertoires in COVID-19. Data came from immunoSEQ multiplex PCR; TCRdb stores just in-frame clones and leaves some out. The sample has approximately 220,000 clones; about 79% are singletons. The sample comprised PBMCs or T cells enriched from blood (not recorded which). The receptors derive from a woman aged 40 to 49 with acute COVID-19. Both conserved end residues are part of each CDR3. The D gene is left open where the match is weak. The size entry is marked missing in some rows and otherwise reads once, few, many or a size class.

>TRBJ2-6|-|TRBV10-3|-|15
TGTGCCATCAGTGAAGAGAGGGCTGGGGCCAACGTCCTGACTTTC
CAISEERAGANVLTF
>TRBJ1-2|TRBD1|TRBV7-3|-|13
TGTGCCAGCAGCGTCGACAGGGGGATCGGCTACACCTTC
CASSVDRGIGYTF
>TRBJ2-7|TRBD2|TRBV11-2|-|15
TGTGCCAGCAGCTTAGTAAGCGGGGGAAACTACGAGCAGTACTTC
CASSLVSGGNYEQYF
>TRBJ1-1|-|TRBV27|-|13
TGTGCCAGCAGTTTACAGGGGCCCACTGAAGCTTTCTTT
CASSLQGPTEAFF
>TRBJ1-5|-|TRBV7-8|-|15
TGTGCCAGCAGCCCTGGCGCAGGGACAAATCAGCCCCAGCATTTT
CASSPGAGTNQPQHF
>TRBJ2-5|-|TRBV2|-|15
TGTGCCAGCAGGCCACTTGAGGGGAGGGGGGAGACCCAGTACTTC
CASRPLEGRGETQYF
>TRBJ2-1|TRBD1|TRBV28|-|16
TGTGCCAGCAGATCCCCCGGGACAGGGGTAAACAATGAGCAGTTCTTC
CASRSPGTGVNNEQFF
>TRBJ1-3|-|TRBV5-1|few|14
TGCGCCAGCAGCCCTGACTACTCCGGAAACACCATATATTTT
CASSPDYSGNTIYF
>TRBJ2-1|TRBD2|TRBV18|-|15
TGTGCCAGCTCACCTAGACTAGCTGATTCCAATGAGCAGTTCTTC
CASSPRLADSNEQFF
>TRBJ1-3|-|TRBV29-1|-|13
TGCAGCGTGCTCCCTAGCTCTGGAAACACCATATATTTT
CSVLPSSGNTIYF
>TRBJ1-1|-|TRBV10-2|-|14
TGCGCCAGCAGTCCTACGACAGAGAACACTGAAGCTTTCTTT
CASSPTTENTEAFF
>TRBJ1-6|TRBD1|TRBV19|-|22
TGTGCCAGTATAATCATAACCGCGCCAATAAAAATACAGGGGAAACCTAATTCACCCCTCCACTTT
CASIIITAPIKIQGKPNSPLHF
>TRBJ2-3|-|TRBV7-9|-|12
TGTGCCAGCAGCACGGTCACAGATACGCAGTATTTT
CASSTVTDTQYF
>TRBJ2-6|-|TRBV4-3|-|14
TGCGCCAGCAGCCGGGCGGGTGGGGCCAACGTCCTGACTTTC
CASSRAGGANVLTF
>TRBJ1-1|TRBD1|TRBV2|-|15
TGTGCCAGCAGCCGAGGGACAGGGGCGAGCACTGAAGCTTTCTTT
CASSRGTGASTEAFF
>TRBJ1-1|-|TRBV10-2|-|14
TGCGCCAGCAGTGAGCCGGGGGAGTACACTGAAGCTTTCTTT
CASSEPGEYTEAFF
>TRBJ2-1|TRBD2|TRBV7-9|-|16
TGTGCCAGCATTCCCCCTAGCGGGAGACGAGAGGATGAGCAGTTCTTC
CASIPPSGRREDEQFF
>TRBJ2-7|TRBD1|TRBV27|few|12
TGTGCCAGCAGCGGACAGGGGGACGAGCAGTACTTC
CASSGQGDEQYF
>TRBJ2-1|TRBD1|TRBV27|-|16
TGTGCCAGCAGTTTATGGGGGACAGCCTCCTACAATGAGCAGTTCTTC
CASSLWGTASYNEQFF
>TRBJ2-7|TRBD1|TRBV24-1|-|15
TGTGCCACCAGTGATACAGGGGCTTGGGACTACGAGCAGTACTTC
CATSDTGAWDYEQYF
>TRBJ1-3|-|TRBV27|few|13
TGTGCCAGCAGTCCTAGCTCTGGAAACACCATATATTTT
CASSPSSGNTIYF
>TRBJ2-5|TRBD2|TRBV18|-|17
TGTGCCAGCTCACCAGGACTAGCGGGAGTCCGACCCGAGACCCAGTACTTC
CASSPGLAGVRPETQYF
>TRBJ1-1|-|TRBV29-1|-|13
TGCAGCGTCGACAGGCCCTTGAACACTGAAGCTTTCTTT
CSVDRPLNTEAFF
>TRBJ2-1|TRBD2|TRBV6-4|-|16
TGTGCCAGCAGTGAGACCCCTAGCGGGAGTTACAATGAGCAGTTCTTC
CASSETPSGSYNEQFF
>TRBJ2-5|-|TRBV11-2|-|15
TGTGCCAGCAGCTTGGGCCCAGGGCCCCAAGAGACCCAGTACTTC
CASSLGPGPQETQYF
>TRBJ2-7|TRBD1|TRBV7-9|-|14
TGTGCCAGCAGCCTGGGACAGAACTCCTACGAGCAGTACTTC
CASSLGQNSYEQYF
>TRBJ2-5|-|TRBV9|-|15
TGTGCCAGCAGCGTAGCTGGGACTCTCCAAGAGACCCAGTACTTC
CASSVAGTLQETQYF
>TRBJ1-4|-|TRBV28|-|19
TGTGCCAGCAGTTTTTCCTCTACAGGGCTCGATTTTCTTAATGAAAAACTGTTTTTT
CASSFSSTGLDFLNEKLFF
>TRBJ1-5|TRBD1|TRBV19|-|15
TGTGCCAGTAGTAAAACCGGGACAGGCAATCAGCCCCAGCATTTT
CASSKTGTGNQPQHF
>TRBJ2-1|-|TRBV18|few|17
TGTGCCAGCTCACTAACAGCTGGACAGAGCTCCTACAATGAGCAGTTCTTC
CASSLTAGQSSYNEQFF
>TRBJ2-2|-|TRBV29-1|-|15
TGCAGCGTTGAAGAGGCGCAGGCGAACACCGGGGAGCTGTTTTTT
CSVEEAQANTGELFF
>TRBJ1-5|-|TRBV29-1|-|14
TGCAGCGTCCAGGCGGGAGACAGCAATCAGCCCCAGCATTTT
CSVQAGDSNQPQHF
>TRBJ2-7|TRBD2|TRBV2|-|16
TGTGCCAGCAGTGAATCAAGCGGGAGGGTCTCCCACGAGCAGTACTTC
CASSESSGRVSHEQYF